The sequence of this T cell receptor beta chain was determined in a study of T cells in localized non-small cell lung cancer. Clones were read by immunoSEQ multiplex PCR, and TCRdb kept only the in-frame ones, dropping some. The sample has about 7,300 clones; around 23% are singletons. A remark on this clone: Its antigen remains unknown.

V dropped 5 bases and J dropped 5; count of bases not matched to a gene: 7. The CDR3 is made up of 15 amino acids. Germline values: CDR1 SNHLY, CDR2 FYNNEI. Regarding the study as a whole: Only one tumor region was sequenced, so heterogeneity remains possible. Median approximately 50 top-100 tumor clones were shared with paired adjacent lung. Tumor showed lower T cell clonality than uninvolved adjacent lung, where it was highest. Higher blood T cell density tracked longer overall survival.

V is TRBV2 and J is TRBJ2-3; 10 bases fit TRBD2. Source: lung tumor tissue, taken before any cancer treatment. This receptor was identified in a man between 40 and 69 years old with stage III squamous cell lung carcinoma. CDR3 sequence reads: CASSTTRLAGDTQYF. The DNA of the CDR3 is TGTGCCAGCAGTACAACCCGACTAGCGGGAGATACGCAGTATTTT.